This entry lists 25 T cell receptor beta chains sequenced from one sample in a study of naive and memory T cell subsets. The beta constant-region primer was an equimolar mix of two oligonucleotides covering TRBC1 and TRBC2. TCRdb processed the UMI-ligation and nested PCR reads anew with MiXCR; each CDR3 protein has one entry. The table records about 150,000 distinct CDR3 sequences, about a sixth of them present only once. Specimen: naive CD4+ T cells from blood. The source is a human donor in good health.

This rearrangement joins TRBV30 to TRBJ2-7; the D is unclear. V was pared by 4 bases and J by 3 bases, with 10 bases between. This CDR3 spans 12 amino acids. Germline CDR1 is GTSNPN and CDR2 is SVGIG (reference sequence). The CDR3 DNA is TGTGCCTGGAAGGGATCTGGCTACGAGCAGTACTTC. Protein: CAWKGSGYEQYF.

This clonotype was counted ten times or more. The V gene is TRBV18, the J gene TRBJ2-1; D gene unclear. Trimming took 0 bases from V and 0 from J, leaving 9 bases between them. The CDR3 consists of 16 residues. Germline CDR1 and CDR2: KGHSH and LQKENI. The CDR3 nucleotides read TGTGCCAGCTCACCACCGAGCAGTCACTCCTACAATGAGCAGTTCTTC. This codes for CASSPPSSHSYNEQFF.

This clonotype has just a few counts. The CDR3 DNA sequence: TGTGCCAGTAGTATCACGGCCGAAATGAACACTGAAGCTTTCTTT. Its protein product is CASSITAEMNTEAFF. The chain uses TRBV19 and TRBJ1-1, with no clear D. Trimming shortened V by 3 bases and J by 0 bases, and 11 bases separated the two germline ends. The length of the CDR3 is 15 residues. Germline V gene data show CDR1 as LNHDA and CDR2 as SQIVND (reference sequence).

This clonotype was seen a handful of times. This chain uses TRBV10-3 with TRBJ1-1; TRBD1 matches at 9 bases. The CDR3 totals 13 residues. The germline V gene encodes CDR1 ENHRY and CDR2 SYGVKD. Germline trimming cut 4 bases from V and 7 bases from J; bases unmatched to any gene: 4. This CDR3 reads CAISGDRGDEAFF. For the CDR3, the DNA is TGTGCCATCAGTGGCGACAGGGGGGATGAAGCTTTCTTT.

The V gene is TRBV10-3, the J gene TRBJ1-1; TRBD1 matches at 7 bases. Per germline, CDR1 ENHRY and CDR2 SYGVKD. This CDR3 is 14 amino acids long. The ends lost 6 bases at V and 6 bases at J; junction bases unmatched: 10. CDR3 sequence reads: CAIRRESTGPEAFF. The CDR3 DNA is TGTGCCATCAGGAGGGAATCGACAGGGCCTGAAGCTTTCTTT.

This clonotype was counted between two and nine times. The chain joins TRBV12-3 or TRBV12-4 to TRBJ2-3; D unclear. V was pared by 6 bases and J by 2 bases, with 9 bases between. The CDR3 is 13 residues long. CDR3 nucleotide sequence: TGTGCCAGCAGCAACCCACTCACAGATACGCAGTATTTT. It specifies CASSNPLTDTQYF.

This clonotype was observed a few times. This sequence joins TRBV12-3 or TRBV12-4 and TRBJ1-6, with D uncertain. V was trimmed by 1 base and J by 7 bases, leaving 11 bases between them. The CDR3 runs to 15 residues. In DNA form, the CDR3 reads TGTGCCAGCAGTTTAGGGCAGATTTTCAATTCACCCCTCCACTTT. As protein: CASSLGQIFNSPLHF.

The chain is built from TRBV20-1 and TRBJ2-3, with D unclear. V shed 3 bases and J shed 2 bases, with 12 bases lying between them. Germline CDR1 and CDR2: DFQATT and SNEGSKA (reference sequence). The CDR3 is 14 residues long. The CDR3, as DNA: TGCAGTGCTAGTTGGGCTAGAGCCACAGATACGCAGTATTTT. Translating gives CSASWARATDTQYF.

This clonotype was counted a few times. The chain recombines TRBV6-1 with TRBJ1-5; D remains ambiguous. The CDR3 extends over 14 amino acids. The germline V and J ends were trimmed by 6 bases and 3 bases, with 12 bases remaining between them. Per the germline V gene, CDR1 is MNHNS and CDR2 is SASEGT. CDR3: CASRRPSPNQPQHF. The DNA for the CDR3 is TGTGCCAGCAGAAGACCGTCACCCAATCAGCCCCAGCATTTT.

This clonotype was seen a few times. CDR3 loop: CAISESQRRDLYTGELFF. The CDR3, as DNA: TGTGCCATCAGTGAGTCCCAGCGTAGGGACCTTTACACCGGGGAGCTGTTTTTT. The genes are TRBV10-3 and TRBJ2-2; the D call may be TRBD1 or TRBD2 (5 bases each). Germline values: CDR1 ENHRY, CDR2 SYGVKD. CDR3 size: 18 residues. Trimming left V 0 bases short and J 3 bases short, with 17 bases between.

This clonotype turned up a few times. V and J are TRBV5-1 and TRBJ2-6; unclear D gene. The germline CDR1 and CDR2 sequences are SGHRS and YFSETQ. Trimming cost V 1 base and J 0 bases, with 5 bases left between them. This CDR3 comprises 15 residues. CDR3 loop: CASSLTASGANVLTF. In nucleotides, the CDR3 is TGCGCCAGCAGCTTGACAGCCTCTGGGGCCAACGTCCTGACTTTC.

This chain uses TRBV20-1 with TRBJ2-5, with 9 bases matching TRBD2. CDR1 and CDR2 from the germline V gene are DFQATT and SNEGSKA (reference sequence). The V and J ends lost 3 bases and 5 bases, in that order; junction bases with no gene match: 10. CDR3 length: 15 residues. This chain's CDR3 is CSASGREGPVETQYF. The CDR3 coding sequence is TGCAGTGCTAGCGGGCGGGAGGGCCCGGTCGAGACCCAGTACTTC.

This rearrangement joins TRBV7-6 to TRBJ2-1; D gene unclear. CDR3 length equals 15 residues. Trimming shortened V by 5 bases and J by 1 base, and 12 bases separated the two germline ends. Germline V gene lookup returns CDR1 SGHVS and CDR2 FNYEAQ. For the CDR3, the DNA is TGTGCCAGCAGCCAAGGCAGTGGGTCCTACAATGAGCAGTTCTTC. Amino acid sequence: CASSQGSGSYNEQFF. Using reference TRBV7-6 and TRBJ2-1 for the parts outside the CDR3, the full variable domain is GAGVSQSPRYKVTKRGQDVALRCDPISGHVSLYWYRQALGQGPEFLTYFNYEAQQDKSGLPNDRFSAERPEGSISTLTIQRTEQRDSAMYRCASSQGSGSYNEQFFGPGTRLTVL.

This clonotype has just a few counts. CDR3 nucleotide sequence: TGTGCCAGCAGCCAAGGACTAGCGGGGGGTTCCGAGCAGTACTTC. Translating it yields CASSQGLAGGSEQYF. The chain couples TRBV3-1 to TRBJ2-7; 13 bases line up with TRBD2. The CDR3 is 15 amino acids. Germline V gives CDR1 LGHDT, CDR2 YNNKEL (reference sequence). The J segment lost 6 bases and the V segment lost 1 base, leaving 3 bases of the junction unmatched.

The chain joins TRBV28 to TRBJ1-4; 11 nucleotides match TRBD1. V shed 0 bases, J shed 7 bases, and the junction held 7 bases outside the gene matches. This CDR3 has 17 residues. Germline V CDR1 and CDR2: MDHEN, SYDVKM. The CDR3 region is CASSLWDRGRGSEKLFF. DNA for the CDR3: TGTGCCAGCAGTTTATGGGACAGGGGGCGCGGGAGTGAAAAACTGTTTTTT.

This chain joins TRBV11-2 and TRBJ1-2; 8 bases are a match to TRBD1. CDR1 and CDR2 (germline): SGHAT, FQNNGV. Trimming took 3 bases from V and 7 from J; bases not matched to a gene: 7. CDR3 size: 14 residues. For the CDR3, the DNA is TGTGCCAGCAGCTTGGACAGGGTGGGTGGTGGCTACACCTTC. Translation gives CASSLDRVGGGYTF.

The table lists this clonotype with a few counts. The J gene is TRBJ1-5, the V gene TRBV18, with D possibly being TRBD1 (5 bases). Between the trimmed V and J ends, which lost 0 bases and 5 bases, there was a span of 5 bases. The CDR3 has 13 amino acids. Germline CDR1 is KGHSH and CDR2 is LQKENI. CDR3 sequence reads: CASSPPGDQPQHF. CDR3 nucleotide sequence: TGTGCCAGCTCACCACCGGGGGATCAGCCCCAGCATTTT.

This clonotype was counted only a few times. The V call is TRBV2, the J call TRBJ2-3, with D perhaps being TRBD1 or TRBD2 (5 bases each). CDR1 is SNHLY, CDR2 FYNNEI, per germline. The V end lost 8 bases, the J end lost 1 base, and 16 bases lay between the germline ends. The CDR3 loop spans 15 amino acids. CDR3 nucleotides: TGTGCCAGCTTGGGGGACGGCCGTCGCACAGATACGCAGTATTTT. This sequence encodes CASLGDGRRTDTQYF.

The chain recombines TRBV7-9 with TRBJ2-7; no clear D gene. Germline V gene lookup returns CDR1 SEHNR and CDR2 FQNEAQ (reference sequence). The CDR3 has 13 amino acids. Trimming took off 1 base at V and 0 bases at J, with 4 bases between the two ends. The CDR3 is CASSLGCSYEQYF. CDR3 in DNA: TGTGCCAGCAGCTTAGGGTGCTCCTACGAGCAGTACTTC.

This clonotype was seen only a few times. The V and J genes are TRBV6-6 and TRBJ2-7; TRBD2 might be the D (6 bases). Trimming pared 8 bases from V and 6 bases from J, leaving 23 bases between. CDR3 length: 15 amino acids. CDR1 is MNHNY, CDR2 SVGAGI, per germline (reference sequence). The CDR3 is CASSFTGGITGEQYF. The CDR3 DNA is TGTGCCAGCTCCTTCACCGGCGGGATAACGGGCGAGCAGTACTTC.

This clonotype was picked up a small number of times. This chain connects TRBV7-2 to TRBJ2-7, with D possibly matching TRBD2 (6 bases). Germline V gene lookup returns CDR1 SGHTA and CDR2 FQGNSA. The ends were cut back, 1 base at V and 0 bases at J, with 10 bases in the middle. This CDR3 region has 15 residues. This chain's CDR3 is CASSLGLAYSYEQYF. The CDR3 bases are TGTGCCAGCAGCTTAGGGCTAGCGTACTCCTACGAGCAGTACTTC.

This clonotype was observed a handful of times. The chain recombines TRBV6-5 with TRBJ2-6; D gene unclear. There are 16 residues in the CDR3. Germline lookup yields CDR1 MNHEY and CDR2 SVGAGI. V dropped 0 bases and J dropped 0 bases, with 6 bases sitting between them. CDR3 DNA sequence: TGTGCCAGCAGTTACTCGCGTTCCTCTGGGGCCAACGTCCTGACTTTC. Its translation is CASSYSRSSGANVLTF.

This clonotype was detected a few times. V is TRBV2 and J is TRBJ2-1; D uncertain. This CDR3 is 11 amino acids long. The V and J ends lost 8 bases and 4 bases respectively, with 6 bases between them. The germline gives CDR1 SNHLY, CDR2 FYNNEI. Here the CDR3 reads CASGVYNEQFF. The CDR3 DNA reads TGTGCCAGCGGGGTTTACAATGAGCAGTTCTTC.

This clonotype occurred a few times. The chain has TRBV20-1 and TRBJ2-2; D gene unclear. Trimming took 1 base from V and 0 from J, leaving 0 bases between them. The CDR3 is made up of 12 amino acids. Germline CDR1 and CDR2: DFQATT and SNEGSKA (reference sequence). The CDR3 region is CSARANTGELFF. The CDR3 nucleotides are TGCAGTGCTAGAGCGAACACCGGGGAGCTGTTTTTT.

The chain recombines TRBV3-1 with TRBJ2-5; TRBD1 matches at 9 bases. From germline, CDR1 is LGHDT and CDR2 YNNKEL (reference sequence). The J segment lost 2 bases and the V segment lost 7 bases, leaving 14 bases of the junction unmatched. This CDR3 comprises 17 residues. The CDR3 nucleotides are TGTGCCAGCACCCTCCGACTCCGGGACAGGGTGCAAGAGACCCAGTACTTC. Translating it yields CASTLRLRDRVQETQYF.